These T cell receptor beta chains were read from a single sample in a study of T-cell reconstitution after alpha-beta-depleted transplantation in children. TCRdb processed the PCR reads anew with MiXCR; each CDR3 protein has one entry. The data contain some 26,000 distinct CDR3 sequences, about a sixth of them singletons. The sample in question was PBMCs, mostly from graft donor cells, obtained 60 days after TCRalphabeta/CD19-depleted stem cell transplant. The receptors were gathered from a male patient aged 2-9 years who had a stem cell transplant for acute lymphoblastic leukemia, so the T cells may come from the graft donor. Each CDR3 is given with its conserved first and last residue. The D gene is left open where the match is weak. Clone size, where shown, is once, few, many, or a class for clones that have expanded.

cdr3_length v_call clone_size d_call cdr3_aa
14 TRBV2 few NA CASSAGGGTGELFF
16 TRBV12-3/TRBV12-4 many NA CASSFLLARGPQEQYF
14 TRBV20-1 many NA CSARTAHSNQPQHF
14 TRBV5-4 NA NA CASSLGRIQETQYF
16 TRBV6-2/TRBV6-3 few TRBD2 CASSGSGLAAYNEQFF
18 TRBV10-1 many NA CASSGSREAYTPDTEAFF
16 TRBV24-1 many NA CATSGAGTVNTGELFF
15 TRBV11-2 few TRBD2 CASSPSGGYQETQYF
17 TRBV4-2 many TRBD2 CASSQDYGLAETGELFF
19 TRBV7-3 NA TRBD1 CASCLFGGGTGGGTDTQYF
11 TRBV29-1 NA NA CSVEDQRVESF
14 TRBV20-1 many NA CSARGPQGRTEAFF
15 TRBV28 NA NA CASSPPTLLGYGYTF
19 TRBV5-1 many NA CASSFPQALRGLSTDTQYF
18 TRBV6-1 NA TRBD2 CASSESPASGANTGELFF
13 TRBV12-3/TRBV12-4 many NA CASTNSVNYGYTF
14 TRBV4-3 few NA CASSQESRGRGYTF
13 TRBV20-1 few NA CSAPGGPQETQYF
14 TRBV7-9 medium-sized NA CAGRSGQGEETQYF